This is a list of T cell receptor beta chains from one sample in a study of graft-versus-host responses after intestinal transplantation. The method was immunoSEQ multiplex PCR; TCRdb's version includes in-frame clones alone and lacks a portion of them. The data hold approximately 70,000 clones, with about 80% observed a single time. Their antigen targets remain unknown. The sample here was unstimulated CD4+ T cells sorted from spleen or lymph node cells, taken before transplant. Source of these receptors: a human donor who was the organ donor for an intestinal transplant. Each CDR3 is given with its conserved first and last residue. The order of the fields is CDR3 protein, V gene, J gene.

CDR3aa: CASSQDLDRGIYGYTF
v_gene: TRBV4-2
j_gene: TRBJ1-2

CDR3aa: CASSPTGFPGVLTF
v_gene: TRBV7-6
j_gene: TRBJ2-6

CDR3aa: CAIMATTGREETQYF
v_gene: TRBV10-3
j_gene: TRBJ2-5

CDR3aa: CASSRERTGPFYSNQPQHF
v_gene: TRBV21-1
j_gene: TRBJ1-5

CDR3aa: CASSIEEGSYGYTF
v_gene: TRBV19
j_gene: TRBJ1-2

CDR3aa: CAERPGLAGGTGELFF
v_gene: TRBV6-6
j_gene: TRBJ2-2

CDR3aa: CARRPKPGTGGARSQYF
v_gene: TRBV7-5
j_gene: TRBJ2-3

CDR3aa: CASSSVAGPTDTQYF
v_gene: TRBV7-3
j_gene: TRBJ2-3

CDR3aa: CASSSGTGGNQPQHF
v_gene: TRBV5-1
j_gene: TRBJ1-5

CDR3aa: CASFRTGVYYNEQFF
v_gene: TRBV28
j_gene: TRBJ2-1

CDR3aa: CASSGTGQPLPYNEQFF
v_gene: TRBV6-1
j_gene: TRBJ2-1

CDR3aa: CASRPRLAGGRETQYF
v_gene: TRBV6-6
j_gene: TRBJ2-5

CDR3aa: CASSGDRGPAGNTIYF
v_gene: TRBV5-6
j_gene: TRBJ1-3

CDR3aa: CASSLVRGYNEQFF
v_gene: TRBV5-6
j_gene: TRBJ2-1

CDR3aa: CASSQAGTGLTYGYTF
v_gene: TRBV14
j_gene: TRBJ1-2

CDR3aa: CASSFGGTYNEQFF
v_gene: TRBV7-9
j_gene: TRBJ2-1

CDR3aa: CASSLLGGPQETQYF
v_gene: TRBV7-8
j_gene: TRBJ2-5

CDR3aa: CASSLRPTSGGFGETQYF
v_gene: TRBV11-2
j_gene: TRBJ2-5

CDR3aa: CASSQGTSGGAGETQYF
v_gene: TRBV4-2
j_gene: TRBJ2-5

CDR3aa: CASSLLAGKISGTDTQYF
v_gene: TRBV5-6
j_gene: TRBJ2-3

CDR3aa: CASSSDGGMAETQYF
v_gene: TRBV14
j_gene: TRBJ2-5

CDR3aa: CASRTTGDQPQHF
v_gene: TRBV6-1
j_gene: TRBJ1-5

CDR3aa: CASSFDGGAGELFF
v_gene: TRBV7-2
j_gene: TRBJ2-2

CDR3aa: CASSPPGLYYGYTF
v_gene: TRBV28
j_gene: TRBJ1-2

CDR3aa: CASSPGQVEKLFF
v_gene: TRBV18
j_gene: TRBJ1-4

CDR3aa: CSVEVRGENTEAFF
v_gene: TRBV29-1
j_gene: TRBJ1-1

CDR3aa: CASSVFGTINTGELFF
v_gene: TRBV9
j_gene: TRBJ2-2

CDR3aa: CASSLVGPIRDETQYF
v_gene: TRBV7-3
j_gene: TRBJ2-5

CDR3aa: CASSLRGSGGSTDTQYF
v_gene: TRBV28
j_gene: TRBJ2-3

CDR3aa: CASSARQDYSNQPQHF
v_gene: TRBV5-6
j_gene: TRBJ1-5

CDR3aa: CATSRELYGYTF
v_gene: TRBV15
j_gene: TRBJ1-2

CDR3aa: CASSYTGGPSGNTIYF
v_gene: TRBV7-9
j_gene: TRBJ1-3

CDR3aa: CASRKRRDRVYNEQFF
v_gene: TRBV21-1
j_gene: TRBJ2-1

CDR3aa: CSARGTGEAFF
v_gene: TRBV20-1
j_gene: TRBJ1-1

CDR3aa: CASSPSGGPTSSTDTQYF
v_gene: TRBV5-6
j_gene: TRBJ2-3

CDR3aa: CASSLDGGSSYNEQFF
v_gene: TRBV7-7
j_gene: TRBJ2-1

CDR3aa: CASSLVADGNQPQHF
v_gene: TRBV7-2
j_gene: TRBJ1-5

CDR3aa: CASSWGSGGAATQYF
v_gene: TRBV5-4
j_gene: TRBJ2-3

CDR3aa: CASSPLAGLNTGELFF
v_gene: TRBV4-1
j_gene: TRBJ2-2

CDR3aa: CASSQEESNQPQHF
v_gene: TRBV23-1
j_gene: TRBJ1-5

CDR3aa: CASSVAIAGGSNEQFF
v_gene: TRBV9
j_gene: TRBJ2-1

CDR3aa: CSFGQGTETQYF
v_gene: TRBV29-1
j_gene: TRBJ2-5

CDR3aa: CASSSGETQYF
v_gene: TRBV11-2
j_gene: TRBJ2-5